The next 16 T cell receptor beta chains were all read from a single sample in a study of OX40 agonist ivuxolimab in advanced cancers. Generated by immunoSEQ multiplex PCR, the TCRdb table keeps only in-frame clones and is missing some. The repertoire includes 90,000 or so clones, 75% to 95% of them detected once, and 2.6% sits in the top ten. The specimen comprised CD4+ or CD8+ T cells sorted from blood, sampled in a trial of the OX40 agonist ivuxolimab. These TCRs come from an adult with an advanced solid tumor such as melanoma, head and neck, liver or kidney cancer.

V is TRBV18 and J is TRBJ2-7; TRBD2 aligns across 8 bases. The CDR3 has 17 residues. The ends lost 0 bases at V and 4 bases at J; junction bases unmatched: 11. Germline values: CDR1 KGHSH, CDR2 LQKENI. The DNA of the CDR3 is TGTGCCAGCTCACCACCTCACAGCACTAGCGGAGCATACGAGCAGTACTTC. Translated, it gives CASSPPHSTSGAYEQYF.

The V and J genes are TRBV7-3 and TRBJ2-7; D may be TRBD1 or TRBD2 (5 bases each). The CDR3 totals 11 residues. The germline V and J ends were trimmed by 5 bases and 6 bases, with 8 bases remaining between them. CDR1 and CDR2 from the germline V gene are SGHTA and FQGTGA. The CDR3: CASSRGGEQYF. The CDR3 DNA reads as TGTGCCAGCAGCCGTGGGGGCGAGCAGTACTTC.

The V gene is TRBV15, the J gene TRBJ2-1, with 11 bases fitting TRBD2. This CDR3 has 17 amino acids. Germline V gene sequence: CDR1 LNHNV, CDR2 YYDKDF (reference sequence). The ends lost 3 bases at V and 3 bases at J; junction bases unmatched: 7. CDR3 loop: CATSSRVGTSGYNEQFF. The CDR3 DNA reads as TGTGCCACCAGCAGCCGCGTAGGGACTAGCGGCTACAATGAGCAGTTCTTC.

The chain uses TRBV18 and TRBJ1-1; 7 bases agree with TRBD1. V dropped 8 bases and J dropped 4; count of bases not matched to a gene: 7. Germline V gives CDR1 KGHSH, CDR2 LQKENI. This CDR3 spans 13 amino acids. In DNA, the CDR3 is TGTGCCAGCCTCCCCAGGGGGATCACTGAAGCTTTCTTT. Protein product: CASLPRGITEAFF. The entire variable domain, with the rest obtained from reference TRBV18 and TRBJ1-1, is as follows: NAGVMQNPRHLVRRRGQEARLRCSPMKGHSHVYWYRQLPEEGLKFMVYLQKENIIDESGMPKERFSAEFPKEGPSILRIQQVVRGDSAAYFCASLPRGITEAFFGQGTRLTVV.

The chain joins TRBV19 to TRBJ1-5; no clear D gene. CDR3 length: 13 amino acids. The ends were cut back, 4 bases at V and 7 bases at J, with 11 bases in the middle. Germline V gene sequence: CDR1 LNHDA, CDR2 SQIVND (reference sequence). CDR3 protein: CASSKGLDQPQHF. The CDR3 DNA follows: TGTGCCAGTAGTAAGGGTTTGGACCAGCCCCAGCATTTT.

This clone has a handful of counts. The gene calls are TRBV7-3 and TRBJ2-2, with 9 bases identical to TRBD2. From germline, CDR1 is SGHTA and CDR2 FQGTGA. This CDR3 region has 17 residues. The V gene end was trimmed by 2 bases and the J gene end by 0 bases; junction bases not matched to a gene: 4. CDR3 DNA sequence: TGTGCCAGCAGCTTAGTAGCGGGAGCCACGAACACCGGGGAGCTGTTTTTT. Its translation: CASSLVAGATNTGELFF.

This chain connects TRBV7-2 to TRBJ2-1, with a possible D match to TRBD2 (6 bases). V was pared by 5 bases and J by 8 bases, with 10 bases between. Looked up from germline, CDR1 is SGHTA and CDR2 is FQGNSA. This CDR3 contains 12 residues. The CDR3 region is CASSPGGYEQFF. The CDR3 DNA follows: TGTGCCAGCAGCCCTGGGGGGTATGAGCAGTTCTTC. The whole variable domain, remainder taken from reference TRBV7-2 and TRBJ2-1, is GAGVSQSPSNKVTEKGKDVELRCDPISGHTALYWYRQSLGQGLEFLIYFQGNSAPDKSGLPSDRFSAERTGGSVSTLTIQRTQQEDSAVYLCASSPGGYEQFFGPGTRLTVL.

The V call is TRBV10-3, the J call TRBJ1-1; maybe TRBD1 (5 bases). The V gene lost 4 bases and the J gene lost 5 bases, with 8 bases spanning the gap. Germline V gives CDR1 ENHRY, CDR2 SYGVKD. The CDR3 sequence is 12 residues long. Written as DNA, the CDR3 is TGTGCCATCAGTGCCGGGGGGACTGAAGCTTTCTTT. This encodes CAISAGGTEAFF.

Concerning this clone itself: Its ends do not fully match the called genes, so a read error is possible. This CDR3 is CSVLIFTGTGVVF. The CDR3, as DNA: TGCAGCGTACTTATTTTTACCGGGACAGGGGTTGTCTTC. The V gene is TRBV29-1, the J gene TRBJ2-1, with 10 bases aligning to TRBD1. This CDR3 contains 13 residues. Germline lookup yields CDR1 SQVTM and CDR2 ANQGSEA.

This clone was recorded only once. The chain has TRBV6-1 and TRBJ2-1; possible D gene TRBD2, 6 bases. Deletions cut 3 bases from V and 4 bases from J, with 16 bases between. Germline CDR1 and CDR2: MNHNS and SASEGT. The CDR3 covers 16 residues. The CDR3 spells CASSEKGLEKYNEQFF. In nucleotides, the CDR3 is TGTGCCAGCAGTGAGAAGGGACTGGAAAAATACAATGAGCAGTTCTTC.

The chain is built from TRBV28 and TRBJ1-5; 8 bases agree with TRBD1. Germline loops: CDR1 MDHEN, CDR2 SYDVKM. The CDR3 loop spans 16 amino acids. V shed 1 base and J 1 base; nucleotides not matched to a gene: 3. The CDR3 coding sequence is TGTGCCAGCAGTTTATTTGGACAGGGAAGCAATCAGCCCCAGCATTTT. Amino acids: CASSLFGQGSNQPQHF.

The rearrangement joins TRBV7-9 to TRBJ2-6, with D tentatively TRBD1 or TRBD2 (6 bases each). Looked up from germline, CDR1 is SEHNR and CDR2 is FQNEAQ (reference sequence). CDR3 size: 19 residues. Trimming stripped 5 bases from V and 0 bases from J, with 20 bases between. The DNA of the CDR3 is TGTGCCAGCAGCCTTGCGTGGGGGGCGAGGAGCTCTGGGGCCAACGTCCTGACTTTC. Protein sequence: CASSLAWGARSSGANVLTF.

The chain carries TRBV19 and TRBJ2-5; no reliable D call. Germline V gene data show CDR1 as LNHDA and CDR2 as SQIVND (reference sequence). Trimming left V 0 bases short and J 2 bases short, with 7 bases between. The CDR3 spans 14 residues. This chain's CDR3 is CASSIEGRQETQYF. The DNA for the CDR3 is TGTGCCAGTAGTATAGAAGGCAGGCAAGAGACCCAGTACTTC.

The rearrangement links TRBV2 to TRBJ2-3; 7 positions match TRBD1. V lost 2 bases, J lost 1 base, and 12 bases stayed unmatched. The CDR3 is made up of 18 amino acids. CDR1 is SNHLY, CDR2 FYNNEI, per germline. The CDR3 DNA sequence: TGTGCCAGCAGTGAATTTGGCCGCACAGGGGTCGGCACAGATACGCAGTATTTT. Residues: CASSEFGRTGVGTDTQYF.

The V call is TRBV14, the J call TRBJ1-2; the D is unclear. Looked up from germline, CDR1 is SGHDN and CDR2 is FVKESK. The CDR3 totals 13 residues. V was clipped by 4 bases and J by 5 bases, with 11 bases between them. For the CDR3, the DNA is TGTGCCAGCAGCCTCTCGCCCGGGTATGGCTACACCTTC. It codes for CASSLSPGYGYTF. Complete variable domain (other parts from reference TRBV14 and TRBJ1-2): EAGVTQFPSHSVIEKGQTVTLRCDPISGHDNLYWYRRVMGKEIKFLLHFVKESKQDESGMPNNRFLAERTGGTYSTLKVQPAELEDSGVYFCASSLSPGYGYTFGSGTRLTVV.

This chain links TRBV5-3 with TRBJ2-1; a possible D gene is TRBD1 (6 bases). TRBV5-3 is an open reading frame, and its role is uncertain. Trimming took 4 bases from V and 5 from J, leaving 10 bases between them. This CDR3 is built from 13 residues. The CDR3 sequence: CARSPGDDNEQFF. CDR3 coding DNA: TGTGCCAGAAGCCCAGGGGACGACAATGAGCAGTTCTTC.